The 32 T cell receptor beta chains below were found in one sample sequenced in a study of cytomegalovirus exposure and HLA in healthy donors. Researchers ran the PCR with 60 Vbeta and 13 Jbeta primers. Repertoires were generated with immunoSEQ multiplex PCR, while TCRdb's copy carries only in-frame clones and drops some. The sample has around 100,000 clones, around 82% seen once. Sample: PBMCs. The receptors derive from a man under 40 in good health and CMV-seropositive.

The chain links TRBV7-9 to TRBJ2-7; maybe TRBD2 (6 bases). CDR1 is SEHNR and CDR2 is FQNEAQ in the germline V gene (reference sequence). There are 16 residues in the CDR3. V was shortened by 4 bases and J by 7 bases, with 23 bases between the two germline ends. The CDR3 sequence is CASSWDRDSRRWEQYF. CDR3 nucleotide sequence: TGTGCCAGCAGCTGGGACCGGGACTCCCGACGATGGGAGCAGTACTTC.

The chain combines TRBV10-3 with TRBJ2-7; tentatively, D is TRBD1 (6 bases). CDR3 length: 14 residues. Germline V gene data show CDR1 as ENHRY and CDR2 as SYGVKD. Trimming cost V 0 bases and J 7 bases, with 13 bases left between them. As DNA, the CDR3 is TGTGCCATCAGTGAGTCAGGGGCAGGGGTTGAGCAGTACTTC. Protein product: CAISESGAGVEQYF.

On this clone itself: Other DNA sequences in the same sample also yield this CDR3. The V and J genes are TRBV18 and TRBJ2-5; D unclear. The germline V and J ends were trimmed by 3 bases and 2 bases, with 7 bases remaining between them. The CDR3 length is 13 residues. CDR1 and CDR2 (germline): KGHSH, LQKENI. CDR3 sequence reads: CASSPGVQETQYF. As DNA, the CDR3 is TGTGCCAGCTCACCCGGAGTACAAGAGACCCAGTACTTC.

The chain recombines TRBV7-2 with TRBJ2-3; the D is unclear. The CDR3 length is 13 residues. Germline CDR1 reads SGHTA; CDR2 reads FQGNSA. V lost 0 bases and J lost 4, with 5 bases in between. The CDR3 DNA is TGTGCCAGCAGCTTAGCTTTCTCAGATACGCAGTATTTT. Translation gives CASSLAFSDTQYF.

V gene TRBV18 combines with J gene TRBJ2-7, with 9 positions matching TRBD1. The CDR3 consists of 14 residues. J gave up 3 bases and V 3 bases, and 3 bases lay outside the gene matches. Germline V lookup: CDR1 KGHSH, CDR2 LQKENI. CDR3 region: CASSPGQGFYEQYF. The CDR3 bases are TGTGCCAGCTCACCGGGACAGGGCTTCTACGAGCAGTACTTC.

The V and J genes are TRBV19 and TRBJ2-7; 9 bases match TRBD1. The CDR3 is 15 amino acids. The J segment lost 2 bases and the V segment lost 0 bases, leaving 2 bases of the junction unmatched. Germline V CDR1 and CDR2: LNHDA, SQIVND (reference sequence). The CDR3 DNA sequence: TGTGCCAGTAGTATAGAGGGACAGGGAACCTACGAGCAGTACTTC. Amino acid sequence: CASSIEGQGTYEQYF.

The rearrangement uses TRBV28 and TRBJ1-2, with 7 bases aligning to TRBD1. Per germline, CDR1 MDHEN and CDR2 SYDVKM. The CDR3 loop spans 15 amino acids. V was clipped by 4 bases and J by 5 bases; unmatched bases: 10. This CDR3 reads CASSYVDRARYGYTF. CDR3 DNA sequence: TGTGCCAGCAGTTACGTTGACAGGGCGAGGTATGGCTACACCTTC.

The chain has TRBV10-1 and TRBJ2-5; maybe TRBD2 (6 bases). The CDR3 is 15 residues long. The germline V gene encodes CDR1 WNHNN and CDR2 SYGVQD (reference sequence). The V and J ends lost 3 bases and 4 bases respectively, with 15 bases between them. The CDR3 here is CASSDGTGEVETQYF. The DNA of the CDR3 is TGCGCCAGCAGTGATGGTACGGGAGAGGTAGAGACCCAGTACTTC.

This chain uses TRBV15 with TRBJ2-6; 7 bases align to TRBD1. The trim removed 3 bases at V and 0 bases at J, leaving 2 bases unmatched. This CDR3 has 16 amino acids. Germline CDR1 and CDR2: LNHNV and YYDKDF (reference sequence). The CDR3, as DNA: TGTGCCACCAGCAGCCGACAGGGCTCTGGGGCCAACGTCCTGACTTTC. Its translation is CATSSRQGSGANVLTF.

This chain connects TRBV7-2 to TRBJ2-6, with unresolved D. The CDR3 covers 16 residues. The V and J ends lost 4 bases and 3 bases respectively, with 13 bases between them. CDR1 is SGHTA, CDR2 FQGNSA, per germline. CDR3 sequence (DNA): TGTGCCAGCAGCTCCGTGGGCCCACTTGGGGCCAACGTCCTGACTTTC. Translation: CASSSVGPLGANVLTF.

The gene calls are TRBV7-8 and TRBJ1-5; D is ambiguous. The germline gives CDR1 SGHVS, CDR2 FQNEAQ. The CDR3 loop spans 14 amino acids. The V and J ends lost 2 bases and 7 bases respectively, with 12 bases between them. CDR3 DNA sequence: TGTGCCAGCAGCTTAAGTCGCGGGGAACAGCCCCAGCATTTT. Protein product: CASSLSRGEQPQHF.

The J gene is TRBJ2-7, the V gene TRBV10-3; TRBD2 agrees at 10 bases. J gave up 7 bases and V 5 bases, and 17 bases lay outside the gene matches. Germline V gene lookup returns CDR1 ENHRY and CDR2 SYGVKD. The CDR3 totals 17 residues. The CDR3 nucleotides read TGTGCCATCAGTACCCCCCTTTTAGCGGGAGGTACGCGGGAGCAGTACTTC. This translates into CAISTPLLAGGTREQYF.

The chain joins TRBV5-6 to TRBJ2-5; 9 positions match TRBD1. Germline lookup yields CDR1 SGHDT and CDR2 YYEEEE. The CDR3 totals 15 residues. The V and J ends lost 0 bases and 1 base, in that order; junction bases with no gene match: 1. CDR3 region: CASSLGQGVQETQYF. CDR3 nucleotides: TGTGCCAGCAGCTTGGGACAGGGGGTCCAAGAGACCCAGTACTTC.

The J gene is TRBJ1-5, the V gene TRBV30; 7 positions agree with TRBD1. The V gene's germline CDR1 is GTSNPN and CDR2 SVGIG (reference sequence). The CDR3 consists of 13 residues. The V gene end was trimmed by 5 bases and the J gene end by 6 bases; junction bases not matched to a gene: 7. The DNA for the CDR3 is TGTGCCTGGGCCCCGGGACAGCTTCAGCCCCAGCATTTT. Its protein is CAWAPGQLQPQHF.

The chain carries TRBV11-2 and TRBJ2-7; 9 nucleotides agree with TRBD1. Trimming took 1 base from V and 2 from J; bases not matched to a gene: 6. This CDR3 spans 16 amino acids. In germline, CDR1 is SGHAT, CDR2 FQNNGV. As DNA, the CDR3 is TGTGCCAGCAGCTTAGGGGGTGGGACAGGGACCTACGAGCAGTACTTC. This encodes CASSLGGGTGTYEQYF.

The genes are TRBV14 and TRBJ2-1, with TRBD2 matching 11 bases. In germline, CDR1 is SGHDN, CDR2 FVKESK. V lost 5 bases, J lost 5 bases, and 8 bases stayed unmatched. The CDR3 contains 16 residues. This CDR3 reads CASSLRTSGRNNEQFF. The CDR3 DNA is TGTGCCAGCAGCTTACGGACTAGCGGGCGGAACAATGAGCAGTTCTTC.

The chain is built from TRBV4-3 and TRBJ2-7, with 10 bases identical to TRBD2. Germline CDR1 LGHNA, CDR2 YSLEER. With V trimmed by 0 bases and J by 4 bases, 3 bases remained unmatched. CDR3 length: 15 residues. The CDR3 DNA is TGCGCCAGCAGCCAAGAGTCTAGCGGGAGTTACGAGCAGTACTTC. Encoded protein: CASSQESSGSYEQYF.

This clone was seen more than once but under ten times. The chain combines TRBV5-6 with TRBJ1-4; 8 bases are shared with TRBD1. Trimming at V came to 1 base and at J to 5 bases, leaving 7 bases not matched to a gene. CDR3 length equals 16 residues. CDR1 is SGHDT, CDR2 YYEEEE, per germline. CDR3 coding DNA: TGTGCCAGCAGCTTGTTCGAGACAGGGGTGAATGAAAAACTGTTTTTT. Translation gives CASSLFETGVNEKLFF.

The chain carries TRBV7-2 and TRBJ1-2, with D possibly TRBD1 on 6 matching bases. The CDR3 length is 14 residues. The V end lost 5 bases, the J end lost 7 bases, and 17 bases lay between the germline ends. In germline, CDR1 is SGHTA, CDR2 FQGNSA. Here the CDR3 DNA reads TGTGCCAGCAGCCCGCTAGAGGGGGTTTCTGGCTACACCTTC. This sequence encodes CASSPLEGVSGYTF.

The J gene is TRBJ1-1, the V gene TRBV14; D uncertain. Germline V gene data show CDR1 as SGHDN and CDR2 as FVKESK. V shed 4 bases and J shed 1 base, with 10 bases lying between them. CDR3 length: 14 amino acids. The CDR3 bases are TGTGCCAGCAGCCTATTACAGAAGAACACTGAAGCTTTCTTT. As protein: CASSLLQKNTEAFF.

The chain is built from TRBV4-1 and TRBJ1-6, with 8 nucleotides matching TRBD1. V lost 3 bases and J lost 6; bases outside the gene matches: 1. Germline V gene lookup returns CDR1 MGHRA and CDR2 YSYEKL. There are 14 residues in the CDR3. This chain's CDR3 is CASSQDRANSPLHF. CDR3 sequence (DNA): TGCGCCAGCAGCCAGGACAGGGCTAATTCACCCCTCCACTTT.

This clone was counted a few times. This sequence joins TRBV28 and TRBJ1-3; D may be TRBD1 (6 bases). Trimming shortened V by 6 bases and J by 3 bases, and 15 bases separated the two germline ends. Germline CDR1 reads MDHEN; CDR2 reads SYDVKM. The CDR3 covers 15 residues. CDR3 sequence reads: CASSNRDKIGNTIYF. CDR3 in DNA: TGTGCCAGCAGCAACCGGGACAAGATTGGAAACACCATATATTTT.

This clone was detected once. The CDR3 region is CACVRSGSFHEQYF. Here the CDR3 DNA reads TGTGCCTGCGTAAGGAGCGGGAGCTTCCACGAGCAGTACTTC. The chain couples TRBV30 to TRBJ2-7, with 8 bases lining up with TRBD2. Germline V gene data show CDR1 as GTSNPN and CDR2 as SVGIG (reference sequence). After removal of 6 bases from V and 5 bases from J, the junction contained 12 bases not matched to a gene. There are 14 residues in the CDR3. The full variable domain, completed using reference TRBV30 and TRBJ2-7, is SQTIHQWPATLVQPVGSPLSLECTVEGTSNPNLYWYRQAAGRGLQLLFYSVGIGQISSEVPQNLSASRPQDRQFILSSKKLLLSDSGFYLCACVRSGSFHEQYFGPGTRLTVT.

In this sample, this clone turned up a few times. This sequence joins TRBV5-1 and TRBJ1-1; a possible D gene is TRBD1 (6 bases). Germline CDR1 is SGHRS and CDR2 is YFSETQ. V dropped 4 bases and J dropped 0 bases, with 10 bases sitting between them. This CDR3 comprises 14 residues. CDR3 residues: CASSETGMNTEAFF. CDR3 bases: TGCGCCAGCAGCGAGACAGGTATGAACACTGAAGCTTTCTTT.

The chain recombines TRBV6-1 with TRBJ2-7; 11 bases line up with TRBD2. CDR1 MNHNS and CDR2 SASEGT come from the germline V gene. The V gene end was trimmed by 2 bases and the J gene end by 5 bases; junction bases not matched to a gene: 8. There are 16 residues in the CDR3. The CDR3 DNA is TGTGCCAGCAGTGAAATGAAACTAGCGGGAGCGAACGAGCAGTACTTC. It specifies CASSEMKLAGANEQYF.

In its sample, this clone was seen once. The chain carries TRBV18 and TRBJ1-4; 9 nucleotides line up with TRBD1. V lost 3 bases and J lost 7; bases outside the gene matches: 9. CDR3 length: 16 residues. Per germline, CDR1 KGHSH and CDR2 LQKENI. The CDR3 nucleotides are TGTGCCAGCTCACCCACACAGGGGGCAGGCGGTGAAAAACTGTTTTTT. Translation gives CASSPTQGAGGEKLFF.

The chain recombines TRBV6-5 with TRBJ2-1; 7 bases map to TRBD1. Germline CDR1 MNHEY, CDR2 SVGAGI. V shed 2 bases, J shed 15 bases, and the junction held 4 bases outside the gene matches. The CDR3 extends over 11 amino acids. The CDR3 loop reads CASSYRQGWFF. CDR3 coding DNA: TGTGCCAGCAGTTACCGACAGGGCTGGTTCTTC.

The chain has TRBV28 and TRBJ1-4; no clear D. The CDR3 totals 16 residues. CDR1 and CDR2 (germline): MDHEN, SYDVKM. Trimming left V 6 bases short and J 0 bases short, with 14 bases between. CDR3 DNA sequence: TGTGCCAGCAGCTCTAGGCTCGCCGCAACTAATGAAAAACTGTTTTTT. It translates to CASSSRLAATNEKLFF.

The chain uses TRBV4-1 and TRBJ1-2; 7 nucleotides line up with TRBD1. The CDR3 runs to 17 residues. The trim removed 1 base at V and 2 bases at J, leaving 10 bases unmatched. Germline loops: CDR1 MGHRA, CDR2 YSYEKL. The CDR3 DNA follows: TGCGCCAGCAGCCAAGTCGGACAGGCAAAACCGAACTATGGCTACACCTTC. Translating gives CASSQVGQAKPNYGYTF.

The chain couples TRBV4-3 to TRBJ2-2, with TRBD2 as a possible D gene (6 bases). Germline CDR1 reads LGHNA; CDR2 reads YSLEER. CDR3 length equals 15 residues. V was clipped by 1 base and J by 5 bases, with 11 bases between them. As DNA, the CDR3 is TGCGCCAGCAGCCAAGGGAGGGTCGGGACCGGGGAGCTGTTTTTT. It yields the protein CASSQGRVGTGELFF.

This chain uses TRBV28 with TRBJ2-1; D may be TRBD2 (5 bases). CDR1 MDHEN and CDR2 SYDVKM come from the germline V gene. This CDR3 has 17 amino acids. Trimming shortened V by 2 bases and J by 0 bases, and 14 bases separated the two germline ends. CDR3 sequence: CASSLIPIAISYNEQFF. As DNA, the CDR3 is TGTGCCAGCAGTTTAATACCGATAGCGATCTCCTACAATGAGCAGTTCTTC.

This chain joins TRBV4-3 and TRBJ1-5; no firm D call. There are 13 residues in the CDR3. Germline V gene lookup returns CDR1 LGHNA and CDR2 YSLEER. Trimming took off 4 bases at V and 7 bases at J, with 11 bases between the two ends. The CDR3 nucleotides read TGCGCCAGCAGCCTCGGGTCGGAGCAGCCCCAGCATTTT. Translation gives CASSLGSEQPQHF.